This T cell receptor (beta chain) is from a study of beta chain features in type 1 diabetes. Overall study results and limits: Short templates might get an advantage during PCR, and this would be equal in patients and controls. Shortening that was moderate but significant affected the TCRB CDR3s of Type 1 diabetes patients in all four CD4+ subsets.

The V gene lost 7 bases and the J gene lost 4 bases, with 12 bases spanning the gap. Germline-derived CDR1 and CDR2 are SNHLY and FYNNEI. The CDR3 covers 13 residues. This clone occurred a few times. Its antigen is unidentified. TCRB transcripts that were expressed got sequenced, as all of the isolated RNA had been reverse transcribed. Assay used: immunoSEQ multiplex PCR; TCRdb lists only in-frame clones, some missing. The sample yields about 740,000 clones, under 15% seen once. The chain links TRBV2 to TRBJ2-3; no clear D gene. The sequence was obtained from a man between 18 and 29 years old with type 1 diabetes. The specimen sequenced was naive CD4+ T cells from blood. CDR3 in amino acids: CASTSEAPDTQYF. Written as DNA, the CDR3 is TGTGCCAGCACCTCCGAGGCCCCAGATACGCAGTATTTT.